These 12 T cell receptor beta chains were all obtained from the same sample, sequenced in a study of blood T cell repertoires in COVID-19. Produced via immunoSEQ multiplex PCR; TCRdb's table is partial and in-frame only. The table has around 63,000 clones, approximately 87% seen once. The sequenced sample was peripheral blood. Source of these receptors: a man aged 60 to 75 with acute or convalescent COVID-19.

V usage is TRBV5-6 and J usage is TRBJ2-1, with 7 bases aligning to TRBD2. The CDR3 covers 14 residues. After removal of 4 bases from V and 5 bases from J, the junction contained 6 bases not matched to a gene. Germline values: CDR1 SGHDT, CDR2 YYEEEE. CDR3 nucleotides: TGTGCCAGCAGCCCCGGACTAGATCACAATGAGCAGTTCTTC. Its translation is CASSPGLDHNEQFF.

This clone was counted once. The V and J genes are TRBV13 and TRBJ2-1, with TRBD1 identical over 10 bases. V lost 4 bases to trimming and J lost 6 bases; unmatched junction nucleotides: 12. CDR1 is PRHDT and CDR2 is FYEKMQ in the germline V gene (reference sequence). There are 17 residues in the CDR3. CDR3 region: CASSSQPGQGIINEQFF. As DNA, the CDR3 is TGTGCCAGCAGCTCCCAACCGGGACAGGGGATTATCAATGAGCAGTTCTTC.

The CDR3 loop reads CASSLNGDRDGYTF. In DNA, the CDR3 is TGTGCCAGCAGCTTAAATGGGGACAGGGATGGCTACACCTTC. The chain is built from TRBV7-2 and TRBJ1-2; 9 bases align to TRBD1. Germline CDR1 is SGHTA and CDR2 is FQGNSA. This CDR3 has 14 residues. With 2 bases clipped from V and 6 bases from J, the junction kept 4 bases outside the gene matches.

V usage is TRBV7-9 and J usage is TRBJ2-3; tentatively, D is TRBD1 (8 bases). CDR1 and CDR2 from the germline V gene are SEHNR and FQNEAQ (reference sequence). V gave up 2 bases and J gave up 0 bases, with 15 bases separating them. This CDR3 contains 17 residues. Here the CDR3 reads CASSLSTGGGSTDTQYF. DNA for the CDR3: TGTGCCAGCAGCTTAAGTACAGGGGGAGGGAGCACAGATACGCAGTATTTT.

This chain links TRBV20-1 with TRBJ1-1, with D perhaps TRBD1 (6 bases). V was pared by 5 bases and J by 8 bases, with 12 bases between. Germline V gives CDR1 DFQATT, CDR2 SNEGSKA (reference sequence). CDR3 length: 11 residues. The CDR3 region is CSALGGAEAFF. The CDR3 DNA reads as TGCAGTGCTTTGGGGGGGGCAGAAGCTTTCTTT.

The J gene is TRBJ2-7, the V gene TRBV5-8; D is possibly TRBD1 (5 bases). V lost 3 bases and J 3 bases, leaving 7 bases between the germline ends. Germline V lookup: CDR1 SGHTS, CDR2 YDEGEE. The CDR3 is made up of 12 amino acids. CDR3 sequence (DNA): TGTGCCAGCAGCTACAGGATCTACGAGCAGTACTTC. Its protein is CASSYRIYEQYF.

The chain uses TRBV5-4 and TRBJ2-7; D uncertain. From germline, CDR1 is SGHNT and CDR2 YYREEE (reference sequence). V shed 4 bases and J shed 0 bases, with 14 bases lying between them. CDR3 length: 15 amino acids. The CDR3 nucleotides read TGTGCCAGCAGCCCCACAAGCGTAAGCTCCTACGAGCAGTACTTC. Translated, it gives CASSPTSVSSYEQYF.

The chain joins TRBV6-5 to TRBJ1-1; 7 nucleotides match TRBD1. Germline V gene data show CDR1 as MNHEY and CDR2 as SVGAGI. CDR3 length equals 15 residues. The ends lost 9 bases at V and 4 bases at J; junction bases unmatched: 14. The CDR3 coding sequence is TGTGCCAGTCGTTTCCCAGGGACAGAGGGCACTGAAGCTTTCTTT. It codes for CASRFPGTEGTEAFF.

For the CDR3, the DNA is TGTGCCAGCAGTTCAACAGGGGCTGAAGCTTTCTTT. The encoded protein is CASSSTGAEAFF. This rearrangement joins TRBV27 to TRBJ1-1, with 7 bases that match TRBD1. The CDR3 runs to 12 residues. V gave up 4 bases and J gave up 6 bases; unmatched junction bases: 2. Germline lookup yields CDR1 MNHEY and CDR2 SMNVEV (reference sequence).

The CDR3 region is CASSYRDLEQFF. DNA of the CDR3: TGTGCCAGCAGTTATCGAGATCTAGAGCAGTTCTTC. The V call is TRBV12-3 or TRBV12-4, the J call TRBJ2-1; unclear D gene. The CDR3 is 12 residues long. Trimming stripped 4 bases from V and 10 bases from J, with 11 bases between.

The rearrangement joins TRBV6-5 to TRBJ1-2; 12 positions agree with TRBD1. Germline CDR1 reads MNHEY; CDR2 reads SVGAGI. V lost 11 bases, J lost 8 bases, and 9 bases stayed unmatched. The CDR3 length is 13 residues. The CDR3 protein is CAVRDRGRGGYTF. The CDR3 DNA follows: TGTGCCGTCCGGGACAGGGGGCGAGGCGGCTACACCTTC.

This sequence joins TRBV2 and TRBJ2-5; 7 positions match TRBD2. The germline V gene encodes CDR1 SNHLY and CDR2 FYNNEI. The CDR3 runs to 14 residues. The J segment lost 4 bases and the V segment lost 2 bases, leaving 4 bases of the junction unmatched. CDR3 protein: CASSESGRGETQYF. The CDR3 DNA sequence: TGTGCCAGCAGTGAAAGTGGGAGGGGAGAGACCCAGTACTTC.